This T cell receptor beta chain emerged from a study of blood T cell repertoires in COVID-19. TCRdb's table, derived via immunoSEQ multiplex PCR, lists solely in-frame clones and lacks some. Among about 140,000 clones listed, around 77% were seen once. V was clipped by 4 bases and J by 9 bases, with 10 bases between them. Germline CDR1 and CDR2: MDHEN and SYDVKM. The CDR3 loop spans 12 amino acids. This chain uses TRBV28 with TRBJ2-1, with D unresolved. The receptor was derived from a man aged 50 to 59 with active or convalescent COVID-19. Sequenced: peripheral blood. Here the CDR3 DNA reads TGTGCCAGCAGTTCTCGGAGAGGTGAGCAGTTCTTC. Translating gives CASSSRRGEQFF.